The subject of this entry is one TCR beta chain. Its antigen is unidentified. The trim removed 5 bases at V and 3 bases at J, leaving 6 bases unmatched. CDR1 SGHAT and CDR2 FQNNGV come from the germline V gene. The CDR3 has 15 amino acids. These data come from a study of cytomegalovirus exposure and HLA in healthy donors. Study-level results: It was 150 or so TCR beta chains that were listed as cytomegalovirus-associated.

It was the approximately 130-subject validation cohort, separate from the roughly 700-subject first cohort, to which the donors belonged. Repertoires were generated with immunoSEQ multiplex PCR, while TCRdb's copy carries only in-frame clones and drops some. The sample carries 130,000 to 150,000 clones, 85% to 90% recorded once. The material sequenced was PBMCs. This TCR was sampled from a young woman in good health and CMV-seropositive. This chain links TRBV11-2 with TRBJ2-7, with TRBD1 matching over 11 bases. The CDR3 region is CASSAQGQGGYEQYF. The CDR3 DNA sequence: TGTGCCAGCAGCGCCCAGGGACAGGGGGGCTACGAGCAGTACTTC.